The 10 T cell receptor beta chains below all came from one sample that was sequenced in a study of blood T cell repertoires in COVID-19. TCRdb keeps only in-frame clones here, not all; method: immunoSEQ multiplex PCR. Among around 300,000 clones listed, roughly 90% were seen once. Sample: PBMCs or T cells enriched from blood (not recorded which). All receptors derive from a woman aged 55 to 70 who had recovered from COVID-19.

The V gene is TRBV9, the J gene TRBJ1-2; no reliable D call. Trimming took 3 bases from V and 6 from J, leaving 12 bases between them. This CDR3 is built from 13 residues. Germline V gives CDR1 SGDLS, CDR2 YYNGEE. The chain's CDR3 is CASSAKLADGYTF. Written as DNA, the CDR3 is TGTGCCAGCAGCGCTAAACTCGCTGATGGCTACACCTTC. The variable domain in full, with the rest retrieved from reference TRBV9 and TRBJ1-2, is DSGVTQTPKHLITATGQRVTLRCSPRSGDLSVYWYQQSLDQGLQFLIQYYNGEERAKGNILERFSAQQFPDLHSELNLSSLELGDSALYFCASSAKLADGYTFGSGTRLTVV.

The chain employs TRBV28 and TRBJ1-4; no definite D call. CDR1 and CDR2 from the germline V gene are MDHEN and SYDVKM. The CDR3 runs 14 residues. Trimming cost V 0 bases and J 3 bases, with 5 bases left between them. For the CDR3, the DNA is TGTGCCAGCAGTTTATGGGGCCCTAATGAAAAACTGTTTTTT. It encodes CASSLWGPNEKLFF.

V is TRBV7-9 and J is TRBJ2-1, with 7 bases fitting TRBD1. In germline, CDR1 is SEHNR, CDR2 FQNEAQ (reference sequence). V was pared by 3 bases and J by 7 bases, with 3 bases of the junction left unmatched. The CDR3 is 13 amino acids. The CDR3 DNA reads as TGTGCCAGCAGCTTTCGACAGGGAAATGAGCAGTTCTTC. Encoded protein: CASSFRQGNEQFF.

The chain couples TRBV28 to TRBJ1-2; no clear D gene. Trimming removed 8 bases at V and 2 bases at J, with 12 bases between. The CDR3 has 13 residues. CDR1 and CDR2 (germline): MDHEN, SYDVKM. CDR3 protein: CASVQSPNYGYTF. In DNA, the CDR3 is TGTGCCAGCGTCCAAAGCCCGAACTATGGCTACACCTTC.

J is TRBJ2-1 and V is TRBV7-9; the D gene is possibly TRBD2 (5 bases). The CDR3 consists of 12 residues. Trimming removed 4 bases at V and 9 bases at J, with 10 bases between. Germline CDR1 SEHNR, CDR2 FQNEAQ (reference sequence). The chain's CDR3 is CASSSDWGEQFF. As DNA, the CDR3 is TGTGCCAGCAGCTCGGACTGGGGTGAGCAGTTCTTC.

The chain joins TRBV4-1 to TRBJ1-1; TRBD1 is a possible D gene (6 bases). CDR1 MGHRA and CDR2 YSYEKL come from the germline V gene. The CDR3 runs to 14 residues. V was pared by 2 bases and J by 6 bases, with 13 bases between. In DNA form, the CDR3 reads TGCGCCAGCAGCCAATTTACAGGGAGCGCTGAAGCTTTCTTT. Protein: CASSQFTGSAEAFF.

The J gene is TRBJ1-1, the V gene TRBV28; weak D call: TRBD1 (5 bases). Germline V gives CDR1 MDHEN, CDR2 SYDVKM. The CDR3 extends over 13 amino acids. Trimming took off 2 bases at V and 7 bases at J, with 11 bases between the two ends. The CDR3 protein is CASSLRTPGEAFF. CDR3 DNA: TGTGCCAGCAGTTTAAGGACACCTGGTGAAGCTTTCTTT. The variable domain in full, completed from reference TRBV28 and TRBJ1-1, reads DVKVTQSSRYLVKRTGEKVFLECVQDMDHENMFWYRQDPGLGLRLIYFSYDVKMKEKGDIPEGYSVSREKKERFSLILESASTNQTSMYLCASSLRTPGEAFFGQGTRLTVV.

The chain carries TRBV28 and TRBJ2-7; 8 positions match TRBD2. Looked up from germline, CDR1 is MDHEN and CDR2 is SYDVKM. This CDR3 is 15 amino acids long. The junction had 3 bases not matched to a gene; V was cut back by 2 bases and J by 0 bases. This CDR3 is CASSLPGGASYEQYF. Written as DNA, the CDR3 is TGTGCCAGCAGTTTACCCGGGGGGGCCTCCTACGAGCAGTACTTC.

The chain has TRBV5-5 and TRBJ1-1, with a tentative D call TRBD1 (5 bases). CDR1 and CDR2 (germline): SGHKS, YYEKEE (reference sequence). Between the trimmed V and J ends, which lost 1 base and 2 bases, there was a span of 18 bases. CDR3 length: 17 residues. CDR3 coding DNA: TGTGCCAGCAGCTTGTTGCTCTGGGGCAGCCAAAACACTGAAGCTTTCTTT. This translates into CASSLLLWGSQNTEAFF.

The chain couples TRBV3-1 (or the pseudogene TRBV3-2) to TRBJ2-3; D call uncertain. This CDR3 is built from 15 residues. Trimming cost V 3 bases and J 6 bases, with 16 bases left between them. Germline V gene lookup returns CDR1 LGHDT and CDR2 YNNKEL (reference sequence). CDR3 protein: CASSQLPLVSDTQYF. The DNA for the CDR3 is TGTGCCAGCAGCCAGCTACCCTTGGTATCGGATACGCAGTATTTT.